A single sample gave rise to the 32 T cell receptor beta chains below, sequenced in a study of low-dose radiotherapy and immunotherapy resistance in tumors. Both TCRalpha and TCRbeta chains were reverse transcribed with V-gene-specific primers. With a constant-region primer and a V-primer adapter, TCRs were subjected to 20 PCR cycles of amplification. Using its own MiXCR run on the reads, TCRdb lists one record per CDR3 protein. The data contain some 82,000 distinct CDR3 sequences, about 19% of them singletons. The time point denotes: before trial treatment. This sample comprised PBMCs, obtained before treatment. The receptors derive from a male donor with prostate cancer.

This clonotype was seen repeatedly, ten times or more. The V and J genes are TRBV20-1 and TRBJ1-1; D is unclear. This CDR3 is 14 amino acids long. The ends were cut back, 6 bases at V and 1 base at J, with 15 bases in the middle. Germline assignment: CDR1 DFQATT and CDR2 SNEGSKA (reference sequence). Here the CDR3 DNA reads TGCAGTGCAACATCGACGGCACAGAACACTGAAGCTTTCTTT. Amino acid sequence: CSATSTAQNTEAFF.

This clonotype has at least ten counts. The rearrangement links TRBV20-1 to TRBJ2-3; D could derive from TRBD1 or TRBD2 (5 bases each). V gave up 0 bases and J gave up 8 bases, with 18 bases separating them. Germline lookup yields CDR1 DFQATT and CDR2 SNEGSKA (reference sequence). CDR3 length equals 15 residues. Here the CDR3 reads CSARDLGRDPFTQYF. CDR3 nucleotide sequence: TGCAGTGCTAGAGATTTGGGACGGGACCCCTTTACGCAGTATTTT.

The rearrangement uses TRBV28 and TRBJ2-7, with D perhaps assigned TRBD1 or TRBD2 (5 bases each). Germline V gene sequence: CDR1 MDHEN, CDR2 SYDVKM. With 6 bases removed from V and 0 bases from J, the gap between germline ends came to 12 bases. This CDR3 is built from 14 residues. This chain's CDR3 is CASRGTGSSYEQYF. For the CDR3, the DNA is TGTGCCAGCAGAGGGACGGGCAGCTCCTACGAGCAGTACTTC. The variable domain in full, completed from reference TRBV28 and TRBJ2-7, reads DVKVTQSSRYLVKRTGEKVFLECVQDMDHENMFWYRQDPGLGLRLIYFSYDVKMKEKGDIPEGYSVSREKKERFSLILESASTNQTSMYLCASRGTGSSYEQYFGPGTRLTVT.

The chain is built from TRBV29-1 and TRBJ1-1; D not certain. Germline values: CDR1 SQVTM, CDR2 ANQGSEA. CDR3 length equals 12 residues. V was trimmed by 4 bases and J by 1 base, leaving 7 bases between them. The CDR3 loop is CSVVSGNTEAFF. The CDR3 bases are TGCAGCGTTGTTAGCGGGAACACTGAAGCTTTCTTT.

This clonotype was counted at least ten times. CDR3 amino acids: CAISQAGGSYNEQFF. For the CDR3, the DNA is TGTGCCATCAGTCAAGCGGGTGGCTCCTACAATGAGCAGTTCTTC. The gene calls are TRBV10-3 and TRBJ2-1; D might be TRBD2 (6 bases). Trimming shortened V by 5 bases and J by 0 bases, and 11 bases separated the two germline ends. The CDR3 contains 15 residues. The germline CDR1 and CDR2 sequences are ENHRY and SYGVKD.

This clonotype was seen repeatedly, ten times or more. This rearrangement joins TRBV25-1 to TRBJ2-1; no clear D. V lost 1 base to trimming and J lost 3 bases, with 13 bases between them. CDR3 length: 16 residues. Germline assignment: CDR1 MGHDK and CDR2 SYGVNS. CDR3 protein: CASSELLYTGYNEQFF. The CDR3 bases are TGTGCCAGCAGTGAATTGTTATATACGGGCTACAATGAGCAGTTCTTC.

This clonotype was counted ten times or more. The J gene is TRBJ1-1, the V gene TRBV7-9; D is uncertain. Trimming left V 0 bases short and J 8 bases short, with 16 bases between. The CDR3 runs 15 residues. Germline V gives CDR1 SEHNR, CDR2 FQNEAQ (reference sequence). The CDR3 protein is CASSLALGYPAEAFF. The CDR3 DNA follows: TGTGCCAGCAGCTTAGCATTGGGGTATCCGGCCGAAGCTTTCTTT.

In this sample, this clonotype turned up many times. The rearrangement joins TRBV29-1 to TRBJ1-2, with D possibly matching TRBD1 (5 bases). This CDR3 is built from 13 residues. The ends were cut back, 7 bases at V and 5 bases at J, with 17 bases in the middle. CDR1 is SQVTM, CDR2 ANQGSEA, per germline. The CDR3 spells CSARDPKDYGYTF. CDR3 sequence (DNA): TGCAGCGCCAGGGACCCCAAGGATTATGGCTACACCTTC. Based on the CDR3 plus reference TRBV29-1 and TRBJ1-2, the full variable domain is SAVISQKPSRDICQRGTSLTIQCQVDSQVTMMFWYRQQPGQSLTLIATANQGSEATYESGFVIDKFPISRPNLTFSTLTVSNMSPEDSSIYLCSARDPKDYGYTFGSGTRLTVV.

This clonotype was seen many times. The chain couples TRBV15 to TRBJ1-1; D unclear. The V and J ends lost 1 base and 3 bases respectively, with 9 bases between them. The germline V gene encodes CDR1 LNHNV and CDR2 YYDKDF (reference sequence). The CDR3 consists of 14 residues. The DNA of the CDR3 is TGTGCCACCAGCAGAGTCGTTGGGTACACTGAAGCTTTCTTT. Translating it yields CATSRVVGYTEAFF.

There are many counts of this clonotype. This chain links TRBV7-2 with TRBJ2-2; 7 nucleotides line up with TRBD2. The CDR3 length is 17 residues. The ends lost 5 bases at V and 1 base at J; junction bases unmatched: 10. Germline-derived CDR1 and CDR2 are SGHTA and FQGNSA. The CDR3, as DNA: TGTGCCAGCAGCCAGTGGGTGCTAGCGGTGAACACCGGGGAGCTGTTTTTT. This codes for CASSQWVLAVNTGELFF.

This clonotype was seen ten or more times. The gene calls are TRBV7-2 and TRBJ2-3; 7 nucleotides match TRBD2. Unmatched junction bases numbered 17, after V lost 4 bases and J lost 1 base. The CDR3 runs 19 residues. Germline lookup yields CDR1 SGHTA and CDR2 FQGNSA. The CDR3 region has the DNA TGTGCCAGCAGCTCGAGAACGGTGTCTCTGGCGGGGGGCACAGATACGCAGTATTTT. Translation: CASSSRTVSLAGGTDTQYF.

The sample holds many counts of this clonotype. The rearrangement joins TRBV10-3 to TRBJ2-7; 11 bases are shared with TRBD2. CDR1 is ENHRY, CDR2 SYGVKD, per germline. This CDR3 is 17 amino acids long. With V trimmed by 0 bases and J by 2 bases, 6 bases remained unmatched. Written as DNA, the CDR3 is TGTGCCATCAGTGAGTCGACGACTAGCGGGAAGACCTACGAGCAGTACTTC. It codes for CAISESTTSGKTYEQYF.

This clonotype was observed a handful of times. V and J are TRBV25-1 and TRBJ2-7; 8 bases are a match to TRBD1. The germline CDR1 and CDR2 sequences are MGHDK and SYGVNS. There are 16 residues in the CDR3. J was trimmed by 0 bases and V by 3 bases; bases with no gene match: 7. Here the CDR3 DNA reads TGTGCCAGCAGTGAGGACCGGACAGGGAGCTCCTACGAGCAGTACTTC. Translation gives CASSEDRTGSSYEQYF.

About this clonotype itself: This sequence is one base from a far larger clone and is likely a read error. The chain is built from TRBV6-2 or TRBV6-3 and TRBJ2-3; tentative D call: TRBD1 (5 bases). CDR1 and CDR2 from the germline V gene are MNHEY and SVGEGT. The CDR3 contains 13 residues. CDR3 DNA: TGTGCCAGCAGTTACGCGGAGACAGATTCGCAGTATTTT. This gives the protein CASSYAETDSQYF.

V and J are TRBV7-2 and TRBJ1-3; D is unclear. Trimming removed 3 bases from V and 3 bases from J, with 15 bases in between. This CDR3 comprises 16 residues. Germline CDR1 and CDR2: SGHTA and FQGNSA. The CDR3 protein is CASSFEGGWVGNTIYF. Here the CDR3 DNA reads TGTGCCAGCAGCTTCGAGGGAGGTTGGGTTGGAAACACCATATATTTT.

The J gene is TRBJ2-1, the V gene TRBV7-3, with a weak D call TRBD2 (5 bases). The germline CDR1 and CDR2 sequences are SGHTA and FQGTGA. The CDR3 is 14 residues long. Trimming took off 2 bases at V and 10 bases at J, with 15 bases between the two ends. The CDR3, as DNA: TGTGCCAGCAGCTTAGATTGGAGCGGCCCCGAGCAGTTCTTC. This sequence encodes CASSLDWSGPEQFF.

This clonotype was counted many times. The V gene is TRBV4-3, the J gene TRBJ1-2; 8 nucleotides match TRBD1. This CDR3 region has 17 residues. The germline V gene has CDR1 LGHNA and CDR2 YSLEER. The V gene end was trimmed by 0 bases and the J gene end by 0 bases; junction bases not matched to a gene: 6. CDR3 region: CASSQEAQGASNYGYTF. In nucleotides, the CDR3 is TGCGCCAGCAGCCAAGAGGCTCAGGGGGCGTCTAACTATGGCTACACCTTC.

At least ten counts were recorded for this clonotype. The V gene is TRBV7-2, the J gene TRBJ1-5; D is possibly TRBD1 (5 bases). Trimming removed 2 bases from V and 7 bases from J, with 12 bases in between. The CDR3 is 14 amino acids. Looked up from germline, CDR1 is SGHTA and CDR2 is FQGNSA. The DNA of the CDR3 is TGTGCCAGCAGCTTACGGGGGATTTGGCAGCCCCAGCATTTT. Amino acid sequence: CASSLRGIWQPQHF.

This clonotype has ten or more counts. The chain combines TRBV7-3 with TRBJ1-2, with 11 nucleotides matching TRBD1. After removal of 5 bases from V and 7 bases from J, the junction contained 3 bases not matched to a gene. Germline CDR1 and CDR2: SGHTA and FQGTGA. The CDR3 totals 13 residues. In DNA form, the CDR3 reads TGTGCCAGCAGCATGGACAGGGGGCTTGGCTACACCTTC. Its protein is CASSMDRGLGYTF.

The table lists this clonotype with many counts. V gene TRBV5-1 combines with J gene TRBJ1-2; D gene uncertain. Germline V gene lookup returns CDR1 SGHRS and CDR2 YFSETQ. V lost 0 bases, J lost 1 base, and 22 bases lay in between. The length of the CDR3 is 19 residues. The CDR3: CASSLAEGRGAVHNYGYTF. The CDR3 DNA is TGCGCCAGCAGCTTGGCCGAGGGTAGAGGTGCGGTGCATAACTATGGCTACACCTTC. Variable domain in full (rest from reference TRBV5-1 and TRBJ1-2): KAGVTQTPRYLIKTRGQQVTLSCSPISGHRSVSWYQQTPGQGLQFLFEYFSETQRNKGNFPGRFSGRQFSNSRSEMNVSTLELGDSALYLCASSLAEGRGAVHNYGYTFGSGTRLTVV.

This clonotype has a count of ten or more. The chain employs TRBV6-2 or TRBV6-3 and TRBJ2-5, with 7 bases that match TRBD1. CDR3 length: 15 amino acids. The germline gives CDR1 MNHEY, CDR2 SVGEGT. The V and J ends lost 6 bases and 4 bases, in that order; junction bases with no gene match: 11. In DNA, the CDR3 is TGTGCCAGCAGCTACAGGGGCCCCGTGGGAGAGACCCAGTACTTC. Translating gives CASSYRGPVGETQYF.

This chain connects TRBV9 to TRBJ2-2, with 10 nucleotides matching TRBD2. Germline V CDR1 and CDR2: SGDLS, YYNGEE. The V gene end was trimmed by 0 bases and the J gene end by 13 bases; junction bases not matched to a gene: 3. The CDR3 is 13 residues long. For the CDR3, the DNA is TGTGCCAGCAGCGTAGCGGCTAGCGGGAGGCTGTTTTTT. Translating gives CASSVAASGRLFF.

This clonotype was counted once. In nucleotides, the CDR3 is TGCAGTGCTATCACCCCAGGGGGGGGTTACGAGCAGTACTTC. As protein: CSAITPGGGYEQYF. The rearrangement uses TRBV20-1 and TRBJ2-7; perhaps D is TRBD1 or TRBD2 (7 bases each). V shed 4 bases and J shed 4 bases, with 17 bases lying between them. This CDR3 is built from 14 residues. Germline-derived CDR1 and CDR2 are DFQATT and SNEGSKA (reference sequence).

Ten or more counts support this clonotype. This rearrangement joins TRBV30 to TRBJ2-1; TRBD2 agrees at 13 bases. The V and J ends lost 3 bases and 6 bases, in that order; junction bases with no gene match: 5. The CDR3 length is 15 residues. Germline V gives CDR1 GTSNPN, CDR2 SVGIG (reference sequence). In DNA form, the CDR3 reads TGTGCCTGGAGGACGGGACTAGCGGGACTCAATGAGCAGTTCTTC. This encodes CAWRTGLAGLNEQFF. Full variable domain (outside the CDR3, taken from reference TRBV30 and TRBJ2-1): SQTIHQWPATLVQPVGSPLSLECTVEGTSNPNLYWYRQAAGRGLQLLFYSVGIGQISSEVPQNLSASRPQDRQFILSSKKLLLSDSGFYLCAWRTGLAGLNEQFFGPGTRLTVL.

This clonotype was seen repeatedly, ten times or more. The chain links TRBV5-4 to TRBJ2-1, with D tentatively TRBD2 (5 bases). V was shortened by 0 bases and J by 9 bases, with 10 bases between the two germline ends. The germline CDR1 and CDR2 sequences are SGHNT and YYREEE (reference sequence). The length of the CDR3 is 13 residues. CDR3 in DNA: TGTGCCAGCAGCTTGGAACTAGTGGGTGAGCAGTTCTTC. Its protein product is CASSLELVGEQFF. Combining the CDR3 with reference TRBV5-4 and TRBJ2-1 gives the whole variable domain ETGVTQSPTHLIKTRGQQVTLRCSSQSGHNTVSWYQQALGQGPQFIFQYYREEENGRGNFPPRFSGLQFPNYSSELNVNALELDDSALYLCASSLELVGEQFFGPGTRLTVL.

This clonotype was seen repeatedly, ten times or more. The chain links TRBV5-1 to TRBJ2-7; 13 bases match TRBD2. Germline loops: CDR1 SGHRS, CDR2 YFSETQ. With 0 bases clipped from V and 2 bases from J, the junction kept 11 bases outside the gene matches. The CDR3 is made up of 19 amino acids. CDR3: CASSLAPGTSGAIPYEQYF. The CDR3 region has the DNA TGCGCCAGCAGCTTGGCCCCCGGGACTAGCGGGGCTATACCCTACGAGCAGTACTTC.

This clonotype came up many times. The chain couples TRBV6-2 or TRBV6-3 to TRBJ2-2; 9 bases are a match to TRBD2. The CDR3 totals 16 residues. The V and J ends lost 6 bases and 2 bases, in that order; junction bases with no gene match: 7. CDR1 and CDR2 (germline): MNHEY, SVGEGT. The CDR3 coding sequence is TGTGCCAGCAGGCCCACGCGGGGGGGCAACACCGGGGAGCTGTTTTTT. Protein: CASRPTRGGNTGELFF.

This clonotype was counted ten times or more. The V gene is TRBV7-9, the J gene TRBJ2-4; D unresolved. The CDR3 has 14 amino acids. Trimming shortened V by 5 bases and J by 0 bases, and 8 bases separated the two germline ends. Germline CDR1 reads SEHNR; CDR2 reads FQNEAQ (reference sequence). As DNA, the CDR3 is TGTGCCAGCAGCCCGACACTAGCCAAAAACATTCAGTACTTC. As protein: CASSPTLAKNIQYF.

Ten or more counts support this clonotype. The genes are TRBV7-6 and TRBJ2-1; 7 nucleotides agree with TRBD2. V lost 8 bases, J lost 2 bases, and 0 bases stayed unmatched. CDR1 is SGHVS, CDR2 FNYEAQ, per germline. This CDR3 spans 12 amino acids. CDR3 nucleotides: TGTGCCAGCGCGGGGGCCTACAATGAGCAGTTCTTC. The encoded protein is CASAGAYNEQFF.

In regard to this clonotype: A far more abundant clone sits one base away, making this likely a read error. The chain uses TRBV24-1 and TRBJ2-1, with D unclear. V lost 2 bases and J lost 10, with 11 bases in between. In germline, CDR1 is KGHDR, CDR2 SFDVKD. The length of the CDR3 is 13 residues. CDR3 sequence: CATSDSPGYEQFF. The CDR3 bases are TGTGCCACCAGTGATTCCCCAGGCTACGAGCAGTTCTTC.

The sample holds many counts of this clonotype. V and J are TRBV7-3 and TRBJ2-7; unclear D gene. Trimming removed 5 bases from V and 6 bases from J, with 11 bases in between. The CDR3 runs to 12 residues. CDR1 is SGHTA, CDR2 FQGTGA, per germline. The chain's CDR3 is CASSPTYGEQYF. As DNA, the CDR3 is TGTGCCAGCAGCCCTACATATGGCGAGCAGTACTTC.

The rearrangement links TRBV30 to TRBJ1-3; TRBD1 matches at 8 bases. V was pared by 5 bases and J by 0 bases, with 3 bases of the junction left unmatched. Germline-derived CDR1 and CDR2 are GTSNPN and SVGIG (reference sequence). This CDR3 has 14 amino acids. This CDR3 reads CAWGTGISGNTIYF. The DNA for the CDR3 is TGTGCCTGGGGGACAGGTATCTCTGGAAACACCATATATTTT.